The 5 T cell receptor beta chains below come from one sample, sequenced in a study of memory CD4+ T cells and cytomegalovirus serostatus. Data came from immunoSEQ multiplex PCR; TCRdb stores just in-frame clones and leaves some out. The sample consists of over 35,000 clones, around four fifths of them appearing once. Single viable CD3+CD4+CD8-CD45RO+ cells were sorted as the memory CD4+ T cells. The sequenced material came from memory CD4+ T cells from blood. The receptors derive from an adult in good health and CMV-seronegative.

In this sample, this clone turned up once. The sample holds other DNA sequences that translate to the same CDR3. The rearrangement links TRBV7-8 to TRBJ1-1, with D unresolved. V lost 1 base and J lost 2, with 5 bases in between. The germline V gene has CDR1 SGHVS and CDR2 FQNEAQ. This CDR3 spans 13 amino acids. The DNA of the CDR3 is TGTGCCAGCAGCTTAGGGCGTAACACTGAAGCTTTCTTT. Translating gives CASSLGRNTEAFF.

The J gene is TRBJ1-5, the V gene TRBV2, with a possible D match to TRBD1 (5 bases). Germline V gene sequence: CDR1 SNHLY, CDR2 FYNNEI. The CDR3 sequence is 15 residues long. Trimming pared 6 bases from V and 2 bases from J, leaving 14 bases between. CDR3 sequence: CASRRGGVGNQPQHF. The DNA for the CDR3 is TGTGCCAGCAGGAGGGGCGGGGTAGGCAATCAGCCCCAGCATTTT.

The chain carries TRBV7-9 and TRBJ1-3; D not resolved. Germline-derived CDR1 and CDR2 are SEHNR and FQNEAQ (reference sequence). With 3 bases removed from V and 2 bases from J, the gap between germline ends came to 11 bases. The CDR3 loop spans 15 amino acids. The DNA for the CDR3 is TGTGCCAGCAGCTTGGGGAGGGCTACTGGAAACACCATATATTTT. Its translation: CASSLGRATGNTIYF.

This clone appeared a few times. The chain links TRBV5-1 to TRBJ2-7; 8 bases align to TRBD1. The CDR3 loop spans 15 amino acids. Trimming took 4 bases from V and 6 from J; bases not matched to a gene: 12. Germline assignment: CDR1 SGHRS and CDR2 YFSETQ. CDR3 protein: CASSTSGGGSLEQYF. CDR3 nucleotides: TGCGCCAGCAGCACTTCAGGGGGCGGCTCCCTCGAGCAGTACTTC.

This chain connects TRBV4-1 to TRBJ2-1; 8 nucleotides agree with TRBD2. Germline assignment: CDR1 MGHRA and CDR2 YSYEKL. The CDR3 length is 16 residues. V shed 1 base, J shed 9 bases, and the junction held 11 bases outside the gene matches. The CDR3: CASSQVSRGGLGEQFF. CDR3 sequence (DNA): TGCGCCAGCAGCCAAGTTTCCCGGGGGGGCCTAGGTGAGCAGTTCTTC.